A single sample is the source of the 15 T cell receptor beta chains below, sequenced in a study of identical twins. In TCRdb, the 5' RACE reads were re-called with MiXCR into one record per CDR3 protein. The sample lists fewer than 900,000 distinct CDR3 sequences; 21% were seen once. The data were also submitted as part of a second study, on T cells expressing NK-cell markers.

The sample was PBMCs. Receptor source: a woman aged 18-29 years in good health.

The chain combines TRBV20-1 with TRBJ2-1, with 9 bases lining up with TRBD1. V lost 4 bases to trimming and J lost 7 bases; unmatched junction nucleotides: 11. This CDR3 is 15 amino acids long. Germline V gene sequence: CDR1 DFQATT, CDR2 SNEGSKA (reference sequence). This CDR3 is CSANIPKTGGNEQFF. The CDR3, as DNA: TGCAGTGCTAACATCCCCAAGACAGGGGGGAATGAGCAGTTCTTC.

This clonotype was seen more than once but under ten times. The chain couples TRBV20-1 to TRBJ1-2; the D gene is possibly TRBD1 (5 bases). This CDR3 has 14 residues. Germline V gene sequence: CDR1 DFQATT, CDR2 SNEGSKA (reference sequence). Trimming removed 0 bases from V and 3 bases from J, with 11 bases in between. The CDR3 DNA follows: TGCAGTGCTAGAGATGTTGGAGGGGACTATGGCTACACCTTC. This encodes CSARDVGGDYGYTF.

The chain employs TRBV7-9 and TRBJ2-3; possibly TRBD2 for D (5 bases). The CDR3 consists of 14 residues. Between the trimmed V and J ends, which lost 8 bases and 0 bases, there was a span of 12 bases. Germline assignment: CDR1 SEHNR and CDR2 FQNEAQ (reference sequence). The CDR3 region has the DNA TGTGCCAGCCGCGAGGGTACTAGCACAGATACGCAGTATTTT. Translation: CASREGTSTDTQYF.

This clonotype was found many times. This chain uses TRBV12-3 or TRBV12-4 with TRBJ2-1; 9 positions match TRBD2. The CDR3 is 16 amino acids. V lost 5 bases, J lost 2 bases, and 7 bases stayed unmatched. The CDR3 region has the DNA TGTGCCAGCAGTCCACCGGGACTAGCAGCCTACAATGAGCAGTTCTTC. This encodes CASSPPGLAAYNEQFF.

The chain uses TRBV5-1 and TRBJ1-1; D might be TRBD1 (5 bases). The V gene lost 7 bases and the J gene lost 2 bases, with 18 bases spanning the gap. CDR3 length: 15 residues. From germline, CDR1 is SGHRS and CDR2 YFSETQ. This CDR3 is CASRVVGTLNTEAFF. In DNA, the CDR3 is TGCGCCAGCCGGGTAGTTGGGACCTTAAACACTGAAGCTTTCTTT.

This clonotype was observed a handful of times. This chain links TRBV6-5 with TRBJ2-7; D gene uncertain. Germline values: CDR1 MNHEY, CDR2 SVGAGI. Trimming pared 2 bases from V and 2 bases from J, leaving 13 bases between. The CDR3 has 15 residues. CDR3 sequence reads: CASSYRGGTTYEQYF. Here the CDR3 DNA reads TGTGCCAGCAGTTACCGAGGCGGTACCACCTACGAGCAGTACTTC.

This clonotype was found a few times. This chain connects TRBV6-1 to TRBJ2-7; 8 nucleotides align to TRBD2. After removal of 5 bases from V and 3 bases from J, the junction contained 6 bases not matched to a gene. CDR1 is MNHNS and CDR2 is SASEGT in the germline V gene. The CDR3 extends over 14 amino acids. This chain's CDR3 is CASSRSAGGYEQYF. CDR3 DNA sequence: TGTGCCAGCAGTCGGTCGGCGGGAGGCTACGAGCAGTACTTC.

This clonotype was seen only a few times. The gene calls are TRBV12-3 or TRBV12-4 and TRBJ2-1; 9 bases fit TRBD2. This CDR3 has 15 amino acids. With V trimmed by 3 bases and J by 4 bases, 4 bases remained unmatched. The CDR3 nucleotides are TGTGCCAGCAGTTTGAGGCGGGGGGGATACAATGAGCAGTTCTTC. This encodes CASSLRRGGYNEQFF.

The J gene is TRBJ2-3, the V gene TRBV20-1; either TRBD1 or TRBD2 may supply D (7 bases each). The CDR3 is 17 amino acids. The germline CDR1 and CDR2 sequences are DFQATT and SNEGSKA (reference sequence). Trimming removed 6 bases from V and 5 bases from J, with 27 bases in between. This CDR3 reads CSAPHFPRGGHLDTQYF. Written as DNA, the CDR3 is TGCAGTGCACCGCACTTCCCCAGGGGGGGACATTTAGATACGCAGTATTTT.

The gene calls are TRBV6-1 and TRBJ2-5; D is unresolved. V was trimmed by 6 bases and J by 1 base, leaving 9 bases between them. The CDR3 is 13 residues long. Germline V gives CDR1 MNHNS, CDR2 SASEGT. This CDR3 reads CASRRQFQETQYF. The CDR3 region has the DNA TGTGCCAGCAGGCGGCAGTTCCAAGAGACCCAGTACTTC.

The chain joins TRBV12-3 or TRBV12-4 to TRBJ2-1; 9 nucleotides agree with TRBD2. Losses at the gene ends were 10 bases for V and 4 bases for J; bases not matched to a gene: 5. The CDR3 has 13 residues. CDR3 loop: CAITAGGYNEQFF. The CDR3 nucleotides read TGTGCCATAACAGCGGGAGGTTACAATGAGCAGTTCTTC.

CDR3 DNA sequence: TGTGCCAGCAGGGTAACTAGCGGGAGGACAGATACGCAGTATTTT. Translated, it gives CASRVTSGRTDTQYF. The chain carries TRBV12-3 or TRBV12-4 and TRBJ2-3; 12 bases align to TRBD2. The CDR3 loop spans 15 amino acids. The trim removed 6 bases at V and 3 bases at J, leaving 4 bases unmatched.

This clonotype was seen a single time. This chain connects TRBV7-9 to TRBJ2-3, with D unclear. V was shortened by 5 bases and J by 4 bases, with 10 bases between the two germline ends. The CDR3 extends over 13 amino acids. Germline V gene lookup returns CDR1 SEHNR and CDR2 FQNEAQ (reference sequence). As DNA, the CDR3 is TGTGCCAGCAGCCCCACACAGCCAGATACGCAGTATTTT. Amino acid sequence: CASSPTQPDTQYF.

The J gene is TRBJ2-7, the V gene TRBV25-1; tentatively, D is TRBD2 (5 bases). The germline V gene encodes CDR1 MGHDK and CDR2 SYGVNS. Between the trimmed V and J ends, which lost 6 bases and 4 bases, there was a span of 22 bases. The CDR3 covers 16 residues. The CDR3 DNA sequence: TGTGCCAGCAGAGTCCAGTCGGGGATTGGAAAGTACGAGCAGTACTTC. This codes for CASRVQSGIGKYEQYF.

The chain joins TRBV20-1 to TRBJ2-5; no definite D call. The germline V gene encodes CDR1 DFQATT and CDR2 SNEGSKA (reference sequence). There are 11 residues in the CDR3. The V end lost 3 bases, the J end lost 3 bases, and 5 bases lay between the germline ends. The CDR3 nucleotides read TGCAGTGCTAGGAAGGAAGAGACCCAGTACTTC. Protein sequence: CSARKEETQYF.